A single sample is the source of the 29 T cell receptor beta chains below, sequenced in a study of Graves' ophthalmopathy and Graves' hyperthyroidism. For repertoire sequencing, the TCR beta CDR3 regions were amplified from RNA transcripts. HTBI primers were employed in first-round RT-PCR, then a second-round multiplex PCR followed. Each CDR3 protein is one row after TCRdb ran MiXCR on the multiplex PCR reads. This repertoire shows hundreds of thousands of distinct CDR3 sequences, approximately 22% found once; its top ten account for roughly 6.9%. Sequenced sample: peripheral blood. The receptor set was obtained from a woman aged 18 to 35 with stable Graves' hyperthyroidism. Some clones in this sample may be carry-over from other donors' samples.

This clonotype was counted many times. The chain joins TRBV2 to TRBJ1-5; D unresolved. V lost 4 bases and J 3 bases, leaving 10 bases between the germline ends. Germline assignment: CDR1 SNHLY and CDR2 FYNNEI. CDR3 length equals 14 residues. The CDR3 loop reads CASSGGGNNQPQHF. Written as DNA, the CDR3 is TGTGCCAGCAGTGGGGGAGGGAACAATCAGCCCCAGCATTTT. Full variable domain (remainder filled in from reference TRBV2 and TRBJ1-5): EPEVTQTPSHQVTQMGQEVILRCVPISNHLYFYWYRQILGQKVEFLVSFYNNEISEKSEIFDDQFSVERPDGSNFTLKIRSTKLEDSAMYFCASSGGGNNQPQHFGDGTRLSIL.

The sample holds many counts of this clonotype. This chain uses TRBV20-1 with TRBJ2-7; TRBD1 agrees at 12 bases. J was trimmed by 5 bases and V by 6 bases; bases with no gene match: 11. This CDR3 is 15 amino acids long. Germline V gene sequence: CDR1 DFQATT, CDR2 SNEGSKA (reference sequence). CDR3 nucleotides: TGCAGTGCCTCCCCTTCGGGACAGGGGGCCGACGAGCAGTACTTC. Translated: CSASPSGQGADEQYF.

This clonotype occurred many times. In DNA, the CDR3 is TGTGCCAGCAGAATTTTGGTGACCGGGGAGCTGTTTTTT. It translates to CASRILVTGELFF. The chain recombines TRBV6-1 with TRBJ2-2; D remains unclear. V lost 6 bases, J lost 5 bases, and 10 bases lay in between. The V gene's germline CDR1 is MNHNS and CDR2 SASEGT. The CDR3 sequence is 13 residues long.

The genes are TRBV4-3 and TRBJ1-2; 11 bases are shared with TRBD1. This CDR3 comprises 18 residues. V shed 2 bases and J 2 bases; nucleotides not matched to a gene: 10. CDR1 and CDR2 (germline): LGHNA, YSLEER. The CDR3 loop is CASSQNPIGQGANYGYTF. The CDR3 DNA reads TGCGCCAGCAGCCAAAATCCTATCGGACAGGGGGCAAACTATGGCTACACCTTC.

This clonotype was observed many times. The chain employs TRBV29-1 and TRBJ2-6; D is unclear. CDR3 size: 13 residues. The V and J ends lost 5 bases and 2 bases respectively, with 7 bases between them. Germline V gene sequence: CDR1 SQVTM, CDR2 ANQGSEA. CDR3 in DNA: TGCAGCGTTCCTTTAGCTGGGGCCAACGTCCTGACTTTC. It yields the protein CSVPLAGANVLTF.

This clonotype was observed at least ten times. V and J are TRBV19 and TRBJ1-2; 7 bases match TRBD1. Germline V gives CDR1 LNHDA, CDR2 SQIVND (reference sequence). The V gene end was trimmed by 3 bases and the J gene end by 5 bases; junction bases not matched to a gene: 3. The CDR3 length is 13 residues. CDR3 DNA: TGTGCCAGTAGTATCGGGGGACAGTATGGCTACACCTTC. As protein: CASSIGGQYGYTF.

This rearrangement joins TRBV6-1 to TRBJ2-7; D is unclear. The CDR3 length is 15 residues. Trimming cost V 7 bases and J 3 bases, with 19 bases left between them. Germline CDR1 MNHNS, CDR2 SASEGT. For the CDR3, the DNA is TGTGCCAGCATAGAGATCATGGACGTAAACTACGAGCAGTACTTC. Protein product: CASIEIMDVNYEQYF.

This clonotype was detected ten times or more. Likely a read error: the CDR3 ends without its conserved phenylalanine or tryptophan. J is TRBJ1-5 and V is TRBV6-1; D perhaps matches TRBD1 (6 bases). This CDR3 is 15 amino acids long. Trimming removed 6 bases from V and 4 bases from J, with 16 bases in between. Germline CDR1 reads MNHNS; CDR2 reads SASEGT. CDR3 protein: CASRTGDRSNQPQHL. CDR3 coding DNA: TGTGCCAGCAGGACAGGAGACCGGAGTAATCAGCCCCAGCATCTT.

The chain has TRBV6-1 and TRBJ2-7; 8 bases match TRBD1. Trimming removed 7 bases from V and 7 bases from J; junction bases left unmatched: 12. Germline assignment: CDR1 MNHNS and CDR2 SASEGT. This CDR3 has 14 amino acids. The CDR3 sequence is CASKSQGAWEEQYF. The CDR3 nucleotides read TGTGCCAGCAAGAGTCAGGGGGCATGGGAAGAGCAGTACTTC.

This clonotype was recorded at least ten times. The V and J genes are TRBV20-1 and TRBJ1-5; 7 bases agree with TRBD1. The trim removed 1 base at V and 5 bases at J, leaving 8 bases unmatched. The CDR3 is 15 amino acids. Germline values: CDR1 DFQATT, CDR2 SNEGSKA (reference sequence). The CDR3 bases are TGCAGTGCTAGAGCCTACGACAGGGTTCATCAGCCCCAGCATTTT. It codes for CSARAYDRVHQPQHF.

The gene calls are TRBV9 and TRBJ2-7; 9 bases agree with TRBD2. Unmatched junction bases numbered 3, after V lost 2 bases and J lost 0 bases. Germline V CDR1 and CDR2: SGDLS, YYNGEE. The CDR3 spans 15 residues. The DNA of the CDR3 is TGTGCCAGCAGCGTTTCTAGCGGGACCTCCTACGAGCAGTACTTC. It is translated as CASSVSSGTSYEQYF.

This clonotype was observed at least ten times. The chain joins TRBV27 to TRBJ1-2, with a weak D call TRBD1 (5 bases). CDR1 is MNHEY and CDR2 is SMNVEV in the germline V gene (reference sequence). The CDR3 extends over 13 amino acids. The ends were cut back, 2 bases at V and 2 bases at J, with 6 bases in the middle. The DNA of the CDR3 is TGTGCCAGCAGTTTAAACAGGAACTATGGCTACACCTTC. It specifies CASSLNRNYGYTF.

A remark on this clonotype: This could be a read error, since a much larger clone is one nucleotide away. The chain joins TRBV10-3 to TRBJ1-1; TRBD1 might be the D (5 bases). Germline assignment: CDR1 ENHRY and CDR2 SYGVKD. The CDR3 has 13 amino acids. CDR3 DNA sequence: TGTGCCATCACCCGGGACGCGAACACTGAAGCTTGCTTT. This sequence encodes CAITRDANTEACF.

At least ten counts were recorded for this clonotype. The chain employs TRBV6-5 and TRBJ2-7, with TRBD2 as a possible D gene (5 bases). Deletions cut 4 bases from V and 2 bases from J, with 9 bases between. This CDR3 spans 13 amino acids. CDR1 is MNHEY, CDR2 SVGAGI, per germline. CDR3 in DNA: TGTGCCAGCAGTTCCGGGAAACCCTACGAGCAGTACTTC. This sequence encodes CASSSGKPYEQYF.

This clonotype was counted ten times or more. In DNA, the CDR3 is TGTGCCAGCAGTGCCCGACAGGGAACTGAAGCTTTCTTT. Amino acids: CASSARQGTEAFF. The rearrangement uses TRBV12-3 or TRBV12-4 and TRBJ1-1; 7 bases align to TRBD1. The CDR3 extends over 13 amino acids. With 5 bases clipped from V and 5 bases from J, the junction kept 5 bases outside the gene matches.

This clonotype was seen repeatedly, ten times or more. V and J are TRBV16 and TRBJ1-1; D call uncertain. With 3 bases removed from V and 0 bases from J, the gap between germline ends came to 8 bases. Germline V gene sequence: CDR1 KGHSY, CDR2 FQNENV. This CDR3 comprises 14 residues. In nucleotides, the CDR3 is TGTGCCAGCAGCCAGCAGGTTATGAACACTGAAGCTTTCTTT. This codes for CASSQQVMNTEAFF.

The table lists this clonotype with a few counts. The rearrangement uses TRBV5-6 and TRBJ2-5; 8 bases map to TRBD2. J was trimmed by 0 bases and V by 4 bases; bases with no gene match: 8. CDR1 and CDR2 (germline): SGHDT, YYEEEE. The CDR3 spans 16 residues. CDR3: CASSPRLAQYQETQYF. In nucleotides, the CDR3 is TGTGCCAGCAGCCCTAGACTAGCGCAGTACCAAGAGACCCAGTACTTC.

The J gene is TRBJ2-7, the V gene TRBV12-3 or TRBV12-4; 10 nucleotides agree with TRBD1. V gave up 6 bases and J gave up 7 bases; unmatched junction bases: 6. This CDR3 is 13 amino acids long. CDR3 residues: CASRSTGGTEQYF. The CDR3 DNA is TGTGCCAGCAGATCGACAGGGGGCACAGAGCAGTACTTC.

The CDR3 nucleotides are TGCGCCAGCAGCTCAACCAGTTTGGGGGTGGACACCGGGGAGCTGTTTTTT. It specifies CASSSTSLGVDTGELFF. V gene TRBV5-1 combines with J gene TRBJ2-2; D may be TRBD1 or TRBD2 (5 bases each). The germline CDR1 and CDR2 sequences are SGHRS and YFSETQ. The ends were cut back, 3 bases at V and 3 bases at J, with 18 bases in the middle. CDR3 size: 17 residues.

This rearrangement joins TRBV5-6 to TRBJ1-1, with 7 bases lining up with TRBD1. CDR3 size: 17 residues. V lost 0 bases, J lost 3 bases, and 11 bases stayed unmatched. Germline V gene lookup returns CDR1 SGHDT and CDR2 YYEEEE. The chain's CDR3 is CASSLEGGTRRYTEAFF. DNA for the CDR3: TGTGCCAGCAGCTTGGAAGGGGGCACGCGCAGGTACACTGAAGCTTTCTTT.

Ten or more counts support this clonotype. The rearrangement uses TRBV20-1 and TRBJ1-2; D gene uncertain. Per the germline V gene, CDR1 is DFQATT and CDR2 is SNEGSKA (reference sequence). The CDR3 is 13 residues long. The ends were cut back, 0 bases at V and 8 bases at J, with 13 bases in the middle. The CDR3 spells CSARERLSLGYTF. The DNA for the CDR3 is TGCAGTGCTAGAGAACGACTGTCCCTAGGCTACACCTTC.

This clonotype was seen ten or more times. The chain uses TRBV7-9 and TRBJ1-1, with 7 bases fitting TRBD1. The germline V gene encodes CDR1 SEHNR and CDR2 FQNEAQ (reference sequence). This CDR3 is built from 14 residues. Trimming took 6 bases from V and 4 from J; bases not matched to a gene: 8. The chain's CDR3 is CASRRTGGGTEAFF. The CDR3, as DNA: TGTGCCAGCAGACGGACAGGCGGGGGCACTGAAGCTTTCTTT.

Many counts were recorded for this clonotype. The chain combines TRBV6-5 with TRBJ2-5, with D hard to call. V was shortened by 5 bases and J by 1 base, with 11 bases between the two germline ends. CDR1 and CDR2 from the germline V gene are MNHEY and SVGAGI. This CDR3 region has 14 residues. The CDR3 DNA reads TGTGCCAGCAGTAACATCGGGCCCCAAGAGACCCAGTACTTC. Translation: CASSNIGPQETQYF.

This chain uses TRBV2 with TRBJ2-3, with TRBD1 identical over 8 bases. The CDR3 consists of 14 residues. Germline V gene sequence: CDR1 SNHLY, CDR2 FYNNEI. The V gene end was trimmed by 6 bases and the J gene end by 3 bases; junction bases not matched to a gene: 5. CDR3 region: CASRDRAETDTQYF. In nucleotides, the CDR3 is TGTGCCAGCAGGGACAGGGCCGAGACAGATACGCAGTATTTT.

This clonotype was picked up many times. V and J are TRBV9 and TRBJ1-2; no clear D. The CDR3 runs 13 residues. Germline loops: CDR1 SGDLS, CDR2 YYNGEE. The ends were cut back, 3 bases at V and 8 bases at J, with 14 bases in the middle. This CDR3 is CASSDGSLEGYTF. The CDR3 nucleotides read TGTGCCAGCAGCGACGGGTCTCTGGAGGGCTACACCTTC.

This clonotype has at least ten counts. The CDR3 is CASSDPGPINYGYTF. Here the CDR3 DNA reads TGTGCCAGCAGTGACCCGGGACCGATTAACTATGGCTACACCTTC. The chain employs TRBV6-1 and TRBJ1-2, with a possible D match to TRBD1 (5 bases). This CDR3 contains 15 residues. Germline CDR1 reads MNHNS; CDR2 reads SASEGT. Trimming left V 3 bases short and J 1 base short, with 12 bases between.

This clonotype was observed many times. J is TRBJ1-1 and V is TRBV13; D perhaps matches TRBD1 (5 bases). V was shortened by 6 bases and J by 4 bases, with 18 bases between the two germline ends. The CDR3 totals 15 residues. Germline V gene lookup returns CDR1 PRHDT and CDR2 FYEKMQ (reference sequence). DNA for the CDR3: TGTGCCAGCAGTCCCGTCGGTTTTGGGGGCACTGAAGCTTTCTTT. As protein: CASSPVGFGGTEAFF.

There are a few counts of this clonotype. The chain couples TRBV6-1 to TRBJ1-2, with TRBD1 as a possible D gene (6 bases). V was clipped by 5 bases and J by 4 bases, with 20 bases between them. Germline assignment: CDR1 MNHNS and CDR2 SASEGT. This CDR3 has 16 amino acids. CDR3 bases: TGTGCCAGCAGTACCTCCGGGACACGAAAACTCTATGGCTACACCTTC. Residues: CASSTSGTRKLYGYTF.

This clonotype was picked up many times. At one end the junction does not follow the germline gene, possibly because of a read error. The chain employs TRBV6-2 or TRBV6-3 and TRBJ2-7; D is perhaps TRBD1 (5 bases). Germline CDR1 is MNHEY and CDR2 is SVGEGT. The CDR3 extends over 16 amino acids. CDR3 nucleotides: TGTACCAGCAGTTCCTATTTGTCGGACACGACCTACGAGCAGTACTTC. As protein: CTSSSYLSDTTYEQYF.